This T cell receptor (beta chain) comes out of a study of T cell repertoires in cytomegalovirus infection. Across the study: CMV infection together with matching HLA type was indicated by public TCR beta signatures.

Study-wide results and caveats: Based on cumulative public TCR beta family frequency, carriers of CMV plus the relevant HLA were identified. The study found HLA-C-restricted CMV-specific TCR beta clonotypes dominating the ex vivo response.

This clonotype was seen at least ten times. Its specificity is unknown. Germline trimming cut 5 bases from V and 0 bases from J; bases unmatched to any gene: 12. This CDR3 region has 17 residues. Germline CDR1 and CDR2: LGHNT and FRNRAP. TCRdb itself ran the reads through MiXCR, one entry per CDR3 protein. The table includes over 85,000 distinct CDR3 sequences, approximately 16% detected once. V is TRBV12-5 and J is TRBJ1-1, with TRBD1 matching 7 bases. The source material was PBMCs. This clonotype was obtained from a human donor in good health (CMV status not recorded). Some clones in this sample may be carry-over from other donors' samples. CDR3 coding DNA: TGTGCTAGTGGTACAGGGGCCCCGAACCCAATGAACACTGAAGCTTTCTTT. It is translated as CASGTGAPNPMNTEAFF.